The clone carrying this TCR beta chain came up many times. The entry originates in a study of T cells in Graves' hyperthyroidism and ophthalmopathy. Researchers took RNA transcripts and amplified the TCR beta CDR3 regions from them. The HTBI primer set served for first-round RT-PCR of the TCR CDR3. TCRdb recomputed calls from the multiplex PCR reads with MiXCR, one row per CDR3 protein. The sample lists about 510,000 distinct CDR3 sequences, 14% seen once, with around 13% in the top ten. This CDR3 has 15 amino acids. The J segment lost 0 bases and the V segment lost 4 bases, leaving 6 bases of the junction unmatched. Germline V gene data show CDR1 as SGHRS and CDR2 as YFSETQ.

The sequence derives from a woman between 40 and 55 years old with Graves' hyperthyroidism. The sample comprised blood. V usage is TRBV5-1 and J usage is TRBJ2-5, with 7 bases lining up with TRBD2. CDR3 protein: CASSDAGLNQETQYF. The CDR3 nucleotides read TGCGCCAGCAGCGACGCGGGACTAAACCAAGAGACCCAGTACTTC. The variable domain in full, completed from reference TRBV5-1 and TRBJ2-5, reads KAGVTQTPRYLIKTRGQQVTLSCSPISGHRSVSWYQQTPGQGLQFLFEYFSETQRNKGNFPGRFSGRQFSNSRSEMNVSTLELGDSALYLCASSDAGLNQETQYFGPGTRLLVL.